Described below is a single T cell receptor beta chain sequence and its context. In the authors' workflow: Counts of nucleated cells, estimated from reference gene primer amplification, were obtained. Some clones are missing from TCRdb's copy, which holds only in-frame ones; the method was immunoSEQ multiplex PCR. V, J and clone size are taken as reported in that table, and D and trimming were inferred from the DNA itself. The sample carries 400,000 or so clones, approximately 90% recorded once. Seattle patients were enrolled while actively infected and followed longitudinally. The data are from a study of blood T cell repertoires in COVID-19. Study details: The United States, Italy and Spain supplied acute and convalescent COVID-19 samples.

The CDR3 has 16 amino acids. Sample: peripheral blood. The receptor was isolated from a man younger than 35 with COVID-19, enrolled during active disease. V gene TRBV21-1 combines with J gene TRBJ2-5; TRBD2, as called in the table, went unchecked against the DNA. TRBV21-1 is a documented pseudogene. The CDR3 coding sequence is TGTGCCAGCAGCTCCTGGGGGACTAGCCGCGTAGAGACCCAGTACTTC. This codes for CASSSWGTSRVETQYF.